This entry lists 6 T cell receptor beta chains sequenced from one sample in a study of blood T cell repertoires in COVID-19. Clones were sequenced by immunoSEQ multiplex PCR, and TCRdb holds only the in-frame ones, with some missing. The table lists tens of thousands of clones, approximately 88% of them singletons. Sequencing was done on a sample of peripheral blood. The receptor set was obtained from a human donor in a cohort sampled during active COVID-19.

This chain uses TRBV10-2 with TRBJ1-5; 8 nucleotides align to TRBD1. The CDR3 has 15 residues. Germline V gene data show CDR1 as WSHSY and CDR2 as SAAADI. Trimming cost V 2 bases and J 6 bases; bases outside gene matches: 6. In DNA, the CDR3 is TGCGCCAGCAGTGAGACAGGGGGTTCTAGTCAGCCCCAGCATTTT. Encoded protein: CASSETGGSSQPQHF.

The CDR3, as DNA: TGTGCCAGCTCACCCGAACAGGGGAATCAAAAACTGTTTTTT. Translation: CASSPEQGNQKLFF. The V call is TRBV18, the J call TRBJ1-4; TRBD1 matches 7 bases. The germline V gene encodes CDR1 KGHSH and CDR2 LQKENI. The CDR3 runs to 14 residues. V gave up 3 bases and J gave up 9 bases; unmatched junction bases: 7.

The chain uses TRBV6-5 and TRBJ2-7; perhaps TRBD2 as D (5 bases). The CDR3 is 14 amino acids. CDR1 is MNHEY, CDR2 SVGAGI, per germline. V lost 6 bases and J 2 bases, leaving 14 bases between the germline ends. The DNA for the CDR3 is TGTGCCAGCAGCGTAGGCGGGTCGGCCTACGAGCAGTACTTC. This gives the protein CASSVGGSAYEQYF.

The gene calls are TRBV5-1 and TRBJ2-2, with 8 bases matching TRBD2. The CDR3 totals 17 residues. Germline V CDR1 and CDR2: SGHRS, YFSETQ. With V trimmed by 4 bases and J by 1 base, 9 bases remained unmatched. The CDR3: CASSLLRGGLNTGELFF. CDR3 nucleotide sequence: TGCGCCAGCAGCCTTCTCCGGGGGGGCTTGAACACCGGGGAGCTGTTTTTT. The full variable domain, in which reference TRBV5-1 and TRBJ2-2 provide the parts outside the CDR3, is KAGVTQTPRYLIKTRGQQVTLSCSPISGHRSVSWYQQTPGQGLQFLFEYFSETQRNKGNFPGRFSGRQFSNSRSEMNVSTLELGDSALYLCASSLLRGGLNTGELFFGEGSRLTVL.

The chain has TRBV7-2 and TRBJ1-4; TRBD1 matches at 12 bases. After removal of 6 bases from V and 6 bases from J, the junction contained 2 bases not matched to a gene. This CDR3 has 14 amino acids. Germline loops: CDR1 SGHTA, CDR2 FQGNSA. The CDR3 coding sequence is TGTGCCAGCAGTCGGGACAGGGGGCATGAAAAACTGTTTTTT. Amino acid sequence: CASSRDRGHEKLFF.

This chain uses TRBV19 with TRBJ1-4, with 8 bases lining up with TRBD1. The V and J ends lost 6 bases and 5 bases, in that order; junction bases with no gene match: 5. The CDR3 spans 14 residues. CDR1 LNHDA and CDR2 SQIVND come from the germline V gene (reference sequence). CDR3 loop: CASSDRGRNEKLFF. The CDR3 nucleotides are TGTGCCAGTAGCGACAGGGGCCGGAATGAAAAACTGTTTTTT.